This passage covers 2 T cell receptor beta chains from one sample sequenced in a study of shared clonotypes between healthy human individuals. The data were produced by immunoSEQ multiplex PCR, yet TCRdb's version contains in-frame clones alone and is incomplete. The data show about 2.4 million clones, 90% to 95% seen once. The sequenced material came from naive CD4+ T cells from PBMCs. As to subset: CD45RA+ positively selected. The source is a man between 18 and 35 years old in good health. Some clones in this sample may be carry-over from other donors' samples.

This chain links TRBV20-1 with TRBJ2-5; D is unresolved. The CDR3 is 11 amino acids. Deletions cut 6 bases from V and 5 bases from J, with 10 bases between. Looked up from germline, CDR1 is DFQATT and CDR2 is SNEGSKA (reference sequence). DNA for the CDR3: TGCAGTGCCCCGGGTGGGGAGACCCAGTACTTC. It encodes CSAPGGETQYF.

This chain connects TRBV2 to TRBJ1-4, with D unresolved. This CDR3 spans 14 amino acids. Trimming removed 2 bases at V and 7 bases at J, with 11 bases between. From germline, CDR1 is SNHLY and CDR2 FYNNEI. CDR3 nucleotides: TGTGCCAGCAGTGAAAGAGGGTGGGCTGAAAAACTGTTTTTT. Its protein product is CASSERGWAEKLFF.